The next 20 T cell receptor beta chains were all read from a single sample in a study of blood T cell repertoires in COVID-19. Some clones are missing from TCRdb's copy, which holds only in-frame ones; the method was immunoSEQ multiplex PCR. The sample lists around 150,000 clones; roughly 85% were seen once. What was sequenced was peripheral blood. All receptors derive from a human donor with acute or convalescent COVID-19. The donor label of this sample is uncertain.

The genes are TRBV28 and TRBJ1-1, with D unresolved. The V gene lost 5 bases and the J gene lost 0 bases, with 10 bases spanning the gap. In germline, CDR1 is MDHEN, CDR2 SYDVKM. The CDR3 contains 14 residues. Here the CDR3 reads CASSVVNLNTEAFF. The CDR3 bases are TGTGCCAGCAGTGTAGTCAATTTGAACACTGAAGCTTTCTTT.

The chain recombines TRBV15 with TRBJ1-2; 9 nucleotides match TRBD1. CDR3 length equals 14 residues. Per germline, CDR1 LNHNV and CDR2 YYDKDF (reference sequence). J gave up 4 bases and V 2 bases, and 2 bases lay outside the gene matches. CDR3 bases: TGTGCCACCAGCAGATTGACAGGGGGCTATGGCTACACCTTC. Translating it yields CATSRLTGGYGYTF.

The V and J genes are TRBV5-1 and TRBJ1-2, with a possible D match to TRBD1 (6 bases). V lost 4 bases, J lost 13 bases, and 29 bases lay in between. Per germline, CDR1 SGHRS and CDR2 YFSETQ. CDR3 length: 16 residues. CDR3 loop: CASSGGGLWDTPYRTF. The DNA for the CDR3 is TGCGCCAGCAGCGGGGGGGGCTTGTGGGACACCCCCTATCGCACCTTC.

The J gene is TRBJ1-2, the V gene TRBV5-1; 7 bases align to TRBD1. The germline V gene encodes CDR1 SGHRS and CDR2 YFSETQ. The V gene end was trimmed by 0 bases and the J gene end by 5 bases; junction bases not matched to a gene: 10. This CDR3 contains 16 residues. This chain's CDR3 is CASSLEMAGGSYGYTF. In DNA form, the CDR3 reads TGCGCCAGCAGCTTGGAAATGGCAGGGGGGAGTTATGGCTACACCTTC.

The chain links TRBV24-1 to TRBJ2-5; D uncertain. The V gene lost 1 base and the J gene lost 5 bases, with 13 bases spanning the gap. The CDR3 totals 15 residues. Germline-derived CDR1 and CDR2 are KGHDR and SFDVKD. CDR3: CATSDFELGRETQYF. The CDR3 DNA is TGTGCCACCAGTGATTTCGAGCTAGGTCGGGAGACCCAGTACTTC.

This clone appeared once. This sequence joins TRBV7-6 and TRBJ2-7, with 9 nucleotides matching TRBD1. The length of the CDR3 is 15 residues. The germline gives CDR1 SGHVS, CDR2 FNYEAQ. The trim removed 2 bases at V and 2 bases at J, leaving 4 bases unmatched. Here the CDR3 DNA reads TGTGCCAGCAGCTTAAGGGGGGACAGGGCCTACGAGCAGTACTTC. Translation: CASSLRGDRAYEQYF.

This chain links TRBV5-1 with TRBJ2-1, with D possibly matching TRBD2 (6 bases). The CDR3 has 14 amino acids. Trimming cost V 4 bases and J 8 bases, with 16 bases left between them. From germline, CDR1 is SGHRS and CDR2 YFSETQ. The CDR3: CASSGGKALDEQFF. CDR3 DNA sequence: TGCGCCAGCAGCGGGGGGAAGGCGCTGGATGAGCAGTTCTTC.

The chain has TRBV9 and TRBJ1-1; D perhaps matches TRBD1 (6 bases). The V gene's germline CDR1 is SGDLS and CDR2 YYNGEE. The length of the CDR3 is 15 residues. V was clipped by 5 bases and J by 6 bases, with 20 bases between them. The CDR3 protein is CASRALLGGPAEAFF. DNA of the CDR3: TGTGCCAGCAGAGCTCTGCTCGGGGGGCCCGCTGAAGCTTTCTTT.

Only a few counts were recorded for this clone. The genes are TRBV10-3 and TRBJ2-1, with D possibly being TRBD2 (6 bases). Between the trimmed V and J ends, which lost 6 bases and 2 bases, there was a span of 11 bases. The CDR3 totals 14 residues. In germline, CDR1 is ENHRY, CDR2 SYGVKD. The CDR3 loop reads CAISPGGPYNEQFF. In DNA, the CDR3 is TGTGCCATCAGCCCTGGAGGGCCCTACAATGAGCAGTTCTTC.

This sequence joins TRBV11-2 and TRBJ2-3, with 11 nucleotides matching TRBD1. In germline, CDR1 is SGHAT, CDR2 FQNNGV. V lost 2 bases and J lost 5; bases outside the gene matches: 6. The CDR3 runs to 16 residues. The CDR3, as DNA: TGTGCCAGCAGCTTACAATTCGGGACAGGGGGAGATACGCAGTATTTT. The encoded protein is CASSLQFGTGGDTQYF.

V gene TRBV14 combines with J gene TRBJ1-4; 8 positions match TRBD1. This CDR3 comprises 19 residues. V dropped 4 bases and J dropped 3; count of bases not matched to a gene: 16. CDR1 SGHDN and CDR2 FVKESK come from the germline V gene. CDR3: CASSRRQGLIGPPNEKLFF. CDR3 sequence (DNA): TGTGCCAGCAGCCGGAGACAGGGGCTCATAGGACCCCCTAATGAAAAACTGTTTTTT.

The V call is TRBV30, the J call TRBJ2-7, with 7 bases matching TRBD2. CDR1 GTSNPN and CDR2 SVGIG come from the germline V gene (reference sequence). Trimming took 3 bases from V and 6 from J; bases not matched to a gene: 5. The CDR3 consists of 12 residues. Written as DNA, the CDR3 is TGTGCCTGGAGCCACGGGAGGACCGAGCAGTACTTC. This gives the protein CAWSHGRTEQYF.

The rearrangement links TRBV5-8 to TRBJ1-2; weak D call: TRBD1 (5 bases). Germline V gene sequence: CDR1 SGHTS, CDR2 YDEGEE. V lost 10 bases and J 2 bases, leaving 18 bases between the germline ends. This CDR3 contains 14 residues. DNA for the CDR3: TGTGCCTCAAGGGGAGGGGAAAAAAACTATGGCTACACCTTC. Residues: CASRGGEKNYGYTF.

This chain links TRBV18 with TRBJ1-1; D perhaps matches TRBD1 (6 bases). This CDR3 has 13 amino acids. CDR1 and CDR2 from the germline V gene are KGHSH and LQKENI. The V end was cut by 3 bases, the J end by 6 bases, with 11 bases between. CDR3 sequence reads: CASSPTGYAEAFF. The CDR3 coding sequence is TGTGCCAGCTCACCGACAGGATACGCTGAAGCTTTCTTT.

This chain uses TRBV7-9 with TRBJ1-3; 11 bases are a match to TRBD1. CDR1 and CDR2 (germline): SEHNR, FQNEAQ (reference sequence). V lost 9 bases and J lost 3; bases outside the gene matches: 7. This CDR3 has 15 amino acids. The CDR3 loop is CASSGQGANGNTIYF. CDR3 in DNA: TGTGCCAGTTCTGGACAGGGGGCGAATGGAAACACCATATATTTT.

The J gene is TRBJ1-6, the V gene TRBV11-2; weak D call: TRBD1 (6 bases). CDR1 is SGHAT and CDR2 is FQNNGV in the germline V gene. Trimming stripped 7 bases from V and 9 bases from J, with 13 bases between. The CDR3 is 13 residues long. The CDR3 bases are TGTGCCAGCAATAGGGACATCTCTTCACCCCTCCACTTT. This sequence encodes CASNRDISSPLHF.

This chain connects TRBV29-1 to TRBJ1-2, with 7 bases that match TRBD1. Germline V gene sequence: CDR1 SQVTM, CDR2 ANQGSEA. The CDR3 totals 13 residues. Trimming cost V 8 bases and J 3 bases; bases outside gene matches: 9. The DNA of the CDR3 is TGCAGCTCCCGAGGAGGACAGGACTATGGCTACACCTTC. It translates to CSSRGGQDYGYTF.

The CDR3: CASSLVDRVDTEAFF. In DNA form, the CDR3 reads TGTGCCAGCAGCTTGGTGGACAGGGTGGACACTGAAGCTTTCTTT. The V call is TRBV5-6, the J call TRBJ1-1; TRBD1 agrees at 8 bases. CDR1 is SGHDT and CDR2 is YYEEEE in the germline V gene. This CDR3 is 15 amino acids long. V shed 0 bases and J 3 bases; nucleotides not matched to a gene: 4.

This clone appeared a single time. CDR3 bases: TGTGCCAGCAGCGCGGGGGGTGGGGCTAGCCACGAGCAGTACTTC. Its protein product is CASSAGGGASHEQYF. The gene calls are TRBV9 and TRBJ2-7; 7 bases match TRBD2. V shed 3 bases, J shed 5 bases, and the junction held 11 bases outside the gene matches. Germline V gives CDR1 SGDLS, CDR2 YYNGEE. The CDR3 covers 15 residues.

This chain joins TRBV19 and TRBJ2-6, with TRBD1 matching 8 bases. This CDR3 comprises 18 residues. The V and J ends lost 5 bases and 1 base, in that order; junction bases with no gene match: 10. In germline, CDR1 is LNHDA, CDR2 SQIVND (reference sequence). The CDR3 region has the DNA TGTGCCAGTAGTCCAAGGGACAGGCCTCCTTCTGGGGCCAACGTCCTGACTTTC. Translation gives CASSPRDRPPSGANVLTF. Full variable domain (outside the CDR3, taken from reference TRBV19 and TRBJ2-6): DGGITQSPKYLFRKEGQNVTLSCEQNLNHDAMYWYRQDPGQGLRLIYYSQIVNDFQKGDIAEGYSVSREKKESFPLTVTSAQKNPTAFYLCASSPRDRPPSGANVLTFGAGSRLTVL.